The 10 T cell receptor beta chains below were found in one sample sequenced in a study of T cells in Graves' hyperthyroidism and ophthalmopathy. Regions amplified from RNA transcripts were the TCR beta CDR3 regions. A set of HTBI primers served as the primers for a first-round RT-PCR of the TCR CDR3. TCRdb independently ran MiXCR on the multiplex PCR reads; one entry per CDR3 protein. The data show approximately 520,000 distinct CDR3 sequences, approximately 25% seen once. Sequenced material: blood. Source of these receptors: a woman aged 25 to 39 with Graves' ophthalmopathy.

This clonotype was recorded many times. The chain couples TRBV7-3 to TRBJ1-2; 8 nucleotides agree with TRBD1. Germline CDR1 SGHTA, CDR2 FQGTGA. This CDR3 region has 13 residues. Trimming cost V 4 bases and J 12 bases; bases outside gene matches: 10. CDR3 in DNA: TGTGCCAGCAGCTCCCGGGACAGGCGCAACCACACCTTC. Translation gives CASSSRDRRNHTF.

This clonotype was detected many times. This chain joins TRBV6-5 and TRBJ1-2; 8 nucleotides align to TRBD1. CDR1 and CDR2 (germline): MNHEY, SVGAGI. This CDR3 region has 15 residues. The V segment lost 4 bases and the J segment 7 bases; nucleotides outside the gene matches: 11. CDR3 sequence (DNA): TGTGCCAGCAGTTCGACGGACAGGGTACGCGGTGGCTACACCTTC. It translates to CASSSTDRVRGGYTF.

The CDR3 coding sequence is TGCGCCAGCAGCCCCTCAGGAGCAGATACGCAGTATTTT. Translation: CASSPSGADTQYF. The chain links TRBV10-1 to TRBJ2-3, with D uncertain. The length of the CDR3 is 13 residues. Germline CDR1 and CDR2: WNHNN and SYGVQD (reference sequence). V was shortened by 6 bases and J by 4 bases, with 11 bases between the two germline ends.

The chain links TRBV5-1 to TRBJ2-2, with 9 positions matching TRBD2. Germline-derived CDR1 and CDR2 are SGHRS and YFSETQ. Trimming removed 2 bases from V and 3 bases from J; junction bases left unmatched: 8. CDR3 size: 17 residues. CDR3 region: CASSFAAGGYHTGELFF. The CDR3 DNA is TGCGCCAGCAGCTTTGCAGCGGGGGGCTACCACACCGGGGAGCTGTTTTTT.

This clonotype was counted many times. The chain links TRBV6-5 to TRBJ1-1; TRBD1 agrees at 8 bases. Trimming took 0 bases from V and 7 from J; bases not matched to a gene: 7. The CDR3 spans 15 residues. Germline V gene lookup returns CDR1 MNHEY and CDR2 SVGAGI. The chain's CDR3 is CASSYSTGAKVEAFF. The CDR3 DNA sequence: TGTGCCAGCAGTTACTCGACAGGGGCGAAGGTTGAAGCTTTCTTT.

This clonotype was counted at least ten times. This chain joins TRBV12-3 or TRBV12-4 and TRBJ2-3; possibly TRBD1 for D (5 bases). Deletions cut 5 bases from V and 0 bases from J, with 15 bases between. The CDR3 has 16 amino acids. CDR3 sequence reads: CASSVRRRTSTDTQYF. The CDR3 DNA reads as TGTGCCAGCAGTGTGCGGCGCCGGACAAGCACAGATACGCAGTATTTT.

This clonotype was seen more than once but under ten times. The rearrangement joins TRBV20-1 to TRBJ1-1, with D possibly matching TRBD1 (5 bases). CDR1 and CDR2 (germline): DFQATT, SNEGSKA (reference sequence). Trimming removed 1 base at V and 4 bases at J, with 13 bases between. This CDR3 has 14 amino acids. The CDR3 DNA reads as TGCAGTGCTAGAGTGGGGGGTTGGGGCACTGAAGCTTTCTTT. It specifies CSARVGGWGTEAFF.

This clonotype has ten or more counts. The CDR3 reads CASRGLHYEQYF. As DNA, the CDR3 is TGTGCCAGCAGGGGACTACACTACGAGCAGTACTTC. The chain recombines TRBV6-2 or TRBV6-3 with TRBJ2-7; TRBD2 matches 7 bases. The CDR3 runs to 12 residues. V lost 6 bases and J lost 3; bases outside the gene matches: 2. Germline CDR1 is MNHEY and CDR2 is SVGEGT.

This clonotype was detected ten times or more. The chain combines TRBV4-3 with TRBJ2-7; D unclear. The V end lost 1 base, the J end lost 2 bases, and 9 bases lay between the germline ends. CDR3 length: 14 residues. In germline, CDR1 is LGHNA, CDR2 YSLEER. In nucleotides, the CDR3 is TGCGCCAGCAGCCAAGCCACTGGAACCTACGAGCAGTACTTC. This sequence encodes CASSQATGTYEQYF.

This clonotype was seen only a few times. The CDR3 DNA sequence: TGTGCCAGCAGTGTGCCTTGGGACAGGGGGCGAGGAGATGGCTACACCTTC. It yields the protein CASSVPWDRGRGDGYTF. V usage is TRBV11-2 and J usage is TRBJ1-2, with 12 bases aligning to TRBD1. Germline V CDR1 and CDR2: SGHAT, FQNNGV. V was clipped by 6 bases and J by 6 bases; unmatched bases: 14. This CDR3 is 17 amino acids long. The whole variable domain, remainder taken from reference TRBV11-2 and TRBJ1-2, is EAGVAQSPRYKIIEKRQSVAFWCNPISGHATLYWYQQILGQGPKLLIQFQNNGVVDDSQLPKDRFSAERLKGVDSTLKIQPAKLEDSAVYLCASSVPWDRGRGDGYTFGSGTRLTVV.